Shown below are 13 T cell receptor beta chains from a single sample sequenced in a study of T cells expressing NK-cell markers. TCRdb reprocessed the 5' RACE reads, with one entry per CDR3 protein and no DNA. Its table lists some 440,000 distinct CDR3 sequences. The sample comprised blood T cells: a sorted CD56 or NKG2C T cell subset, CD4+ or CD8+ T cells, or bulk PBMC T cells (not recorded which). These receptors were collected from a woman aged 50 to 60 in good health.

This chain uses TRBV20-1 with TRBJ2-5; TCRdb's D call of TRBD2 is untestable without DNA. The CDR3 covers 15 residues. From germline, CDR1 is DFQATT and CDR2 SNEGSKA (reference sequence). This chain's CDR3 is CSARRASGPQETQYF.

The chain employs TRBV20-1 and TRBJ2-1; TCRdb reports TRBD1, a call that lacks DNA to check it against. The CDR3 sequence is 16 residues long. Germline CDR1 reads DFQATT; CDR2 reads SNEGSKA (reference sequence). The chain's CDR3 is CSARDRGYRAGGEQFF.

The chain employs TRBV5-1 and TRBJ1-1; absent DNA, TCRdb's TRBD1 call cannot be checked. Germline lookup yields CDR1 SGHRS and CDR2 YFSETQ. The CDR3 has 13 amino acids. The CDR3 loop is CASSKSTGLEAFF.

The gene calls are TRBV24-1 and TRBJ2-1; as DNA is missing, the TRBD1 call by TCRdb cannot be tested. Germline lookup yields CDR1 KGHDR and CDR2 SFDVKD. This CDR3 comprises 16 residues. CDR3 region: CATSDRTNREINEQFF.

V and J are TRBV7-9 and TRBJ2-3; TCRdb lists TRBD1, though no DNA is available to test this call. CDR1 and CDR2 (germline): SEHNR, FQNEAQ (reference sequence). The CDR3 is 17 residues long. The CDR3 here is CASSPQRGQRITDTQYF.

J is TRBJ2-1 and V is TRBV12-5; TCRdb designates TRBD1, a call that cannot be tested without DNA. The CDR3 is made up of 17 amino acids. Germline V CDR1 and CDR2: LGHNT, FRNRAP. This CDR3 is CASGPTPPDRGYNEQFF.

The CDR3 sequence: CASSPGLAGYEQYF. The V call is TRBV5-1, the J call TRBJ2-7; no DNA is available, so the TRBD2 call from TCRdb remains unchecked. The germline V gene encodes CDR1 SGHRS and CDR2 YFSETQ. The CDR3 is 14 residues long. The full variable domain, its missing parts supplied by reference TRBV5-1 and TRBJ2-7, is KAGVTQTPRYLIKTRGQQVTLSCSPISGHRSVSWYQQTPGQGLQFLFEYFSETQRNKGNFPGRFSGRQFSNSRSEMNVSTLELGDSALYLCASSPGLAGYEQYFGPGTRLTVT.

The genes are TRBV30 and TRBJ2-3. The CDR3 runs 11 residues. The V gene's germline CDR1 is GTSNPN and CDR2 SVGIG (reference sequence). Here the CDR3 reads CAWGSADTQYF.

The V call is TRBV4-1, the J call TRBJ2-1; TCRdb proposes TRBD2, but this gene call is untestable without DNA. The CDR3 covers 17 residues. Looked up from germline, CDR1 is MGHRA and CDR2 is YSYEKL. The CDR3 protein is CASSQGLAGGTYNEQFF.

J is TRBJ1-1 and V is TRBV6-1; no DNA is available, so the TRBD1 call from TCRdb remains unchecked. The length of the CDR3 is 13 residues. CDR1 is MNHNS and CDR2 is SASEGT in the germline V gene. Here the CDR3 reads CASSIDRPTEAFF.

This rearrangement joins TRBV5-1 to TRBJ2-7; TCRdb returns TRBD1, unconfirmable since there is no DNA. The CDR3 is 15 amino acids. Germline V gene data show CDR1 as SGHRS and CDR2 as YFSETQ. This chain's CDR3 is CASRRTPGQGFEQYF.

The CDR3 spells CASSWGLAYEQFF. The J gene is TRBJ2-1, the V gene TRBV5-1; TCRdb picks TRBD2, but there is no DNA to check that call. CDR3 length: 13 residues. CDR1 and CDR2 from the germline V gene are SGHRS and YFSETQ. Looking up the rest from reference TRBV5-1 and TRBJ2-1 gives the full variable domain: KAGVTQTPRYLIKTRGQQVTLSCSPISGHRSVSWYQQTPGQGLQFLFEYFSETQRNKGNFPGRFSGRQFSNSRSEMNVSTLELGDSALYLCASSWGLAYEQFFGPGTRLTVL.

The genes are TRBV9 and TRBJ2-3; checking the TCRdb D call of TRBD2 is not possible without DNA. Germline CDR1 and CDR2: SGDLS and YYNGEE. This CDR3 comprises 16 residues. CDR3 sequence: CASSATSGSGEDTQYF.